This T cell receptor (beta chain) was observed in a study of shared clonotypes between healthy human individuals. Study-level results: Incompleteness in sorted-subset sequencing, despite large depth, was shown by rarefaction.

Generated by immunoSEQ multiplex PCR, the TCRdb table keeps only in-frame clones and is missing some. The table includes a few million clones, around 93% detected once. Note on this clone: Its antigen is as yet unknown.

V lost 3 bases and J 2 bases, leaving 10 bases between the germline ends. CDR3 size: 13 residues. CDR1 is GTSNPN, CDR2 SVGIG, per germline (reference sequence). This sequence originates from a man younger than 35 in good health. Some clones in this sample may be carry-over from other donors' samples. The J gene is TRBJ1-1, the V gene TRBV30, with D unclear. What was sequenced was naive CD4+ T cells from PBMCs. Stated subset: CD45RA+ positively selected. This CDR3 reads CAWRSRINTEAFF. CDR3 in DNA: TGTGCCTGGAGATCGAGGATTAACACTGAAGCTTTCTTT. The variable domain in full, completed from reference TRBV30 and TRBJ1-1, reads SQTIHQWPATLVQPVGSPLSLECTVEGTSNPNLYWYRQAAGRGLQLLFYSVGIGQISSEVPQNLSASRPQDRQFILSSKKLLLSDSGFYLCAWRSRINTEAFFGQGTRLTVV.